The 28 T cell receptor beta chains presented below share a single source sample, sequenced in a study of PD-1 blockade in classical Hodgkin lymphoma. Libraries were prepared by immunoSEQ multiplex PCR; TCRdb keeps only in-frame clonotypes and omits some of them. The top ten clones hold around 8.1% of a sample with tens of thousands of clones, roughly 85% of them seen once. The time point was: cycle 4 day 1 (C4D1), after 5 to 7 weeks of nivolumab. Brentuximab vedotin exposure varied, and every patient relapsed after autologous stem cell transplantation. The sample here was peripheral blood mononuclear cells (PBMCs), taken before the fourth cycle of nivolumab. The receptors come from a human donor with classical Hodgkin lymphoma.

The V gene is TRBV5-1, the J gene TRBJ2-3; D could derive from TRBD1 or TRBD2 (5 bases each). Trimming cost V 2 bases and J 8 bases, with 21 bases left between them. CDR1 is SGHRS, CDR2 YFSETQ, per germline. CDR3 size: 16 residues. The CDR3 protein is CASSLDRQGARGTQYF. CDR3 DNA sequence: TGCGCCAGCAGCTTAGATAGGCAGGGAGCCCGCGGTACGCAGTATTTT.

J is TRBJ1-4 and V is TRBV5-1, with 8 positions matching TRBD1. Germline loops: CDR1 SGHRS, CDR2 YFSETQ. After removal of 0 bases from V and 8 bases from J, the junction contained 9 bases not matched to a gene. CDR3 size: 16 residues. CDR3 sequence reads: CASSLVGRGQGEKLFF. As DNA, the CDR3 is TGCGCCAGCAGCTTGGTTGGTCGAGGACAGGGAGAAAAACTGTTTTTT.

The rearrangement uses TRBV19 and TRBJ2-3; D gene unclear. The V and J ends lost 0 bases and 6 bases respectively, with 4 bases between them. This CDR3 comprises 12 residues. Germline CDR1 and CDR2: LNHDA and SQIVND (reference sequence). The CDR3 DNA reads as TGTGCCAGTAGTATAGAGGGGGATACGCAGTATTTT. Translated, it gives CASSIEGDTQYF.

This sequence joins TRBV28 and TRBJ1-5; the match to TRBD1 covers 10 bases. Losses at the gene ends were 8 bases for V and 3 bases for J; bases not matched to a gene: 4. CDR3 size: 14 residues. Germline V gene data show CDR1 as MDHEN and CDR2 as SYDVKM. The CDR3 DNA reads as TGTGCCAGCGGGACAGGGGCTTACAATCAGCCCCAGCATTTT. Translation: CASGTGAYNQPQHF.

The chain couples TRBV7-8 to TRBJ2-7; D is perhaps TRBD1 (5 bases). The CDR3 is made up of 12 amino acids. Deletions cut 2 bases from V and 6 bases from J, with 8 bases between. Germline V gives CDR1 SGHVS, CDR2 FQNEAQ. CDR3 sequence: CASSLQGAEQYF. The CDR3 coding sequence is TGTGCCAGCAGCTTACAGGGTGCCGAGCAGTACTTC.

In its sample, this clone was seen once. The J gene is TRBJ2-2, the V gene TRBV5-1; D not resolved. The CDR3 sequence is 14 residues long. Germline V gene lookup returns CDR1 SGHRS and CDR2 YFSETQ. The V and J ends lost 4 bases and 6 bases respectively, with 13 bases between them. The CDR3 DNA reads as TGCGCCAGCAGCCCCGCCGCAGTTTCCGGGGAGCTGTTTTTT. Its translation is CASSPAAVSGELFF. Full variable domain (rest looked up from reference TRBV5-1 and TRBJ2-2): KAGVTQTPRYLIKTRGQQVTLSCSPISGHRSVSWYQQTPGQGLQFLFEYFSETQRNKGNFPGRFSGRQFSNSRSEMNVSTLELGDSALYLCASSPAAVSGELFFGEGSRLTVL.

J is TRBJ2-7 and V is TRBV5-5; D gene ambiguous. The ends were cut back, 4 bases at V and 1 base at J, with 12 bases in the middle. Germline CDR1 SGHKS, CDR2 YYEKEE (reference sequence). There are 14 residues in the CDR3. The CDR3 DNA reads as TGTGCCAGCAGCCTACGGATGATATCCTACGAGCAGTACTTC. It codes for CASSLRMISYEQYF.

J is TRBJ2-7 and V is TRBV7-9; D not certain. There are 13 residues in the CDR3. Germline values: CDR1 SEHNR, CDR2 FQNEAQ (reference sequence). V was clipped by 1 base and J by 4 bases, with 8 bases between them. The CDR3 protein is CASSLVAIYEQYF. The CDR3 nucleotides are TGTGCCAGCAGCTTAGTAGCAATTTACGAGCAGTACTTC.

This clone has only one observation. The chain carries TRBV4-1 and TRBJ2-7, with 10 bases aligning to TRBD1. The V gene end was trimmed by 2 bases and the J gene end by 4 bases; junction bases not matched to a gene: 2. Germline values: CDR1 MGHRA, CDR2 YSYEKL. The CDR3 loop spans 14 amino acids. The CDR3 sequence is CASSQRQGAYEQYF. The CDR3 bases are TGCGCCAGCAGCCAACGACAGGGGGCTTACGAGCAGTACTTC.

This rearrangement joins TRBV5-4 to TRBJ2-5; the D is unclear. This CDR3 has 13 amino acids. Looked up from germline, CDR1 is SGHNT and CDR2 is YYREEE (reference sequence). Trimming stripped 4 bases from V and 5 bases from J, with 12 bases between. The CDR3 DNA reads as TGTGCCAGCAGCCCCCGGCAGATGGAGACCCAGTACTTC. It encodes CASSPRQMETQYF.

This clone has more than one count but fewer than ten. The rearrangement uses TRBV6-6 and TRBJ1-4, with D uncertain. The V gene lost 6 bases and the J gene lost 0 bases, with 11 bases spanning the gap. Per germline, CDR1 MNHNY and CDR2 SVGAGI (reference sequence). The CDR3 loop spans 15 amino acids. CDR3 amino acids: CASSPPQATNEKLFF. DNA for the CDR3: TGTGCCAGCAGCCCCCCCCAGGCAACTAATGAAAAACTGTTTTTT.

The chain joins TRBV29-1 to TRBJ2-5; 11 bases are a match to TRBD2. The CDR3 contains 16 residues. Trimming cost V 3 bases and J 3 bases; bases outside gene matches: 9. Per the germline V gene, CDR1 is SQVTM and CDR2 is ANQGSEA. CDR3 loop: CSVDGLAGGGEETQYF. As DNA, the CDR3 is TGCAGCGTTGATGGTCTAGCGGGGGGAGGAGAAGAGACCCAGTACTTC.

The CDR3 protein is CASSSPRTSGETDTQYF. The DNA for the CDR3 is TGTGCCAGCAGTTCACCCAGGACTAGCGGGGAAACAGATACGCAGTATTTT. V gene TRBV28 combines with J gene TRBJ2-3; 12 bases align to TRBD2. The CDR3 is 17 amino acids. After removal of 4 bases from V and 3 bases from J, the junction contained 8 bases not matched to a gene. Germline V CDR1 and CDR2: MDHEN, SYDVKM.

This chain joins TRBV6-6 and TRBJ2-4; D gene ambiguous. Trimming removed 6 bases at V and 1 base at J, with 13 bases between. Germline V gene data show CDR1 as MNHNY and CDR2 as SVGAGI (reference sequence). The CDR3 length is 15 residues. DNA for the CDR3: TGTGCCAGCAGCGACTCCCAGATTGCCAAAAACATTCAGTACTTC. Encoded protein: CASSDSQIAKNIQYF.

V usage is TRBV5-1 and J usage is TRBJ1-2; no firm D call. CDR1 and CDR2 (germline): SGHRS, YFSETQ. Deletions cut 0 bases from V and 6 bases from J, with 9 bases between. There are 13 residues in the CDR3. In DNA, the CDR3 is TGCGCCAGCAGCTTGGCGAGTGGGGATGGCTACACCTTC. Its protein is CASSLASGDGYTF. Looking up the rest from reference TRBV5-1 and TRBJ1-2 gives the full variable domain: KAGVTQTPRYLIKTRGQQVTLSCSPISGHRSVSWYQQTPGQGLQFLFEYFSETQRNKGNFPGRFSGRQFSNSRSEMNVSTLELGDSALYLCASSLASGDGYTFGSGTRLTVV.

This rearrangement joins TRBV5-1 to TRBJ2-5; 7 nucleotides match TRBD1. The CDR3 sequence is 12 residues long. J was trimmed by 10 bases and V by 0 bases; bases with no gene match: 3. Germline lookup yields CDR1 SGHRS and CDR2 YFSETQ. CDR3: CASSLDSGGQYF. The CDR3 DNA reads as TGCGCCAGCAGCTTGGATTCAGGGGGCCAGTACTTC.

V is TRBV6-9 and J is TRBJ2-7; the D call may be TRBD1 or TRBD2 (6 bases each). The germline V gene encodes CDR1 MNHGY and CDR2 SVAAGI. Trimming cost V 6 bases and J 0 bases, with 15 bases left between them. The CDR3 loop spans 15 amino acids. CDR3 coding DNA: TGTGCCAGCAGACCCCAGGGGCGGGACTCCTACGAGCAGTACTTC. It encodes CASRPQGRDSYEQYF.

The chain links TRBV19 to TRBJ2-1; maybe TRBD1 (6 bases). CDR3 length: 14 residues. Per the germline V gene, CDR1 is LNHDA and CDR2 is SQIVND (reference sequence). With 7 bases removed from V and 0 bases from J, the gap between germline ends came to 10 bases. DNA of the CDR3: TGTGCCAGTAATCAGGGGAGCTCCTACAATGAGCAGTTCTTC. Translation gives CASNQGSSYNEQFF.

The V gene is TRBV6-5, the J gene TRBJ2-5; D is unresolved. The germline CDR1 and CDR2 sequences are MNHEY and SVGAGI. V gave up 4 bases and J gave up 2 bases, with 11 bases separating them. The CDR3 extends over 14 amino acids. The CDR3 DNA reads TGTGCCAGCAGTTCCTTCAAAGAGCAAGAGACCCAGTACTTC. Protein: CASSSFKEQETQYF.

This chain uses TRBV10-3 with TRBJ2-5; D is unclear. CDR1 and CDR2 (germline): ENHRY, SYGVKD. The V and J ends lost 10 bases and 2 bases respectively, with 8 bases between them. The CDR3 runs to 11 residues. Here the CDR3 reads CATTEQETQYF. CDR3 sequence (DNA): TGTGCCACCACGGAGCAAGAGACCCAGTACTTC.

Remarks on this clone: Other DNA sequences in this sample translate to the same CDR3. The chain links TRBV5-1 to TRBJ2-5; the D is unclear. The V gene's germline CDR1 is SGHRS and CDR2 YFSETQ. V was cut by 2 bases and J by 0 bases, with 2 bases left in between. This CDR3 region has 12 residues. The CDR3 bases are TGCGCCAGCAGCTTAAACCAAGAGACCCAGTACTTC. The encoded protein is CASSLNQETQYF.

This chain links TRBV6-5 with TRBJ2-6; a weak D match, TRBD1 (6 bases). V shed 7 bases and J shed 1 base, with 11 bases lying between them. Germline V gene sequence: CDR1 MNHEY, CDR2 SVGAGI. This CDR3 has 15 amino acids. The CDR3: CASKEGGSGANVLTF. The CDR3 region has the DNA TGTGCCAGCAAAGAAGGGGGTTCTGGGGCCAACGTCCTGACTTTC.

The rearrangement joins TRBV6-1 to TRBJ2-5, with TRBD1 matching 10 bases. The V gene end was trimmed by 4 bases and the J gene end by 6 bases; junction bases not matched to a gene: 11. The CDR3 sequence is 16 residues long. Germline loops: CDR1 MNHNS, CDR2 SASEGT. CDR3 nucleotide sequence: TGTGCCAGCAGTGGGAAGACAGGGGGCGCTGGGAAGACCCAGTACTTC. Amino acid sequence: CASSGKTGGAGKTQYF.

Turning to this clone: The same CDR3 can be traced to other DNA sequences in this sample. This CDR3 reads CASSEGTSGGRSTDTQYF. DNA for the CDR3: TGCGCCAGCAGTGAGGGGACTAGCGGGGGTAGGAGCACAGATACGCAGTATTTT. This chain joins TRBV10-1 and TRBJ2-3, with 14 positions matching TRBD2. V lost 2 bases to trimming and J lost 0 bases; unmatched junction nucleotides: 4. The CDR3 extends over 18 amino acids. Looked up from germline, CDR1 is WNHNN and CDR2 is SYGVQD (reference sequence).

The chain joins TRBV19 to TRBJ2-7; D gene ambiguous. This CDR3 contains 17 residues. CDR1 is LNHDA and CDR2 is SQIVND in the germline V gene (reference sequence). V dropped 2 bases and J dropped 0 bases, with 17 bases sitting between them. The CDR3, as DNA: TGTGCCAGTAGTATAAGATCGGATTGGGGAAGCTCCTACGAGCAGTACTTC. Translation: CASSIRSDWGSSYEQYF. The variable domain in full, completed from reference TRBV19 and TRBJ2-7, reads DGGITQSPKYLFRKEGQNVTLSCEQNLNHDAMYWYRQDPGQGLRLIYYSQIVNDFQKGDIAEGYSVSREKKESFPLTVTSAQKNPTAFYLCASSIRSDWGSSYEQYFGPGTRLTVT.

The rearrangement uses TRBV11-3 and TRBJ2-1; TRBD1 might be the D (6 bases). The germline gives CDR1 SGHNT, CDR2 YENEEA. The CDR3 runs to 13 residues. With 6 bases removed from V and 4 bases from J, the gap between germline ends came to 10 bases. CDR3 sequence (DNA): TGTGCCAGCAGTGCTGGACAGTACAATGAGCAGTTCTTC. It translates to CASSAGQYNEQFF.

This clone showed up just once. The chain joins TRBV9 to TRBJ2-5; tentatively, D is TRBD2 (6 bases). Germline V gene lookup returns CDR1 SGDLS and CDR2 YYNGEE. This CDR3 has 15 residues. V lost 3 bases to trimming and J lost 4 bases, with 16 bases between them. In DNA form, the CDR3 reads TGTGCCAGCAGCGGGGACTCCCCGGCGGGAGAGACCCAGTACTTC. It codes for CASSGDSPAGETQYF.

This sequence joins TRBV6-1 and TRBJ2-1, with D hard to call. The CDR3 is 12 residues long. CDR1 MNHNS and CDR2 SASEGT come from the germline V gene. V lost 6 bases to trimming and J lost 8 bases, with 11 bases between them. This chain's CDR3 is CASSVVQHEQFF. The CDR3 DNA follows: TGTGCCAGCAGCGTAGTCCAGCATGAGCAGTTCTTC.